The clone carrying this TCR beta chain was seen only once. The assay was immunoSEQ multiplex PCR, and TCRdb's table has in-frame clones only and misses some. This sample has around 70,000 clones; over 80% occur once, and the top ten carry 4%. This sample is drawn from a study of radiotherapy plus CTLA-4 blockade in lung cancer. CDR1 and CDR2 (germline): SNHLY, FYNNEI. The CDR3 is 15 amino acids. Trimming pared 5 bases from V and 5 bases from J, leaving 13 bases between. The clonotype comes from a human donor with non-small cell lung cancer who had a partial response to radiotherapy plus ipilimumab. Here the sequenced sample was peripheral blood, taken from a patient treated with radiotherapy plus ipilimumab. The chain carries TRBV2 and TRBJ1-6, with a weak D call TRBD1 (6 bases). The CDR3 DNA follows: TGTGCCAGCAGTCTTGTGGGGGCCGATAATTCACCCCTCCACTTT. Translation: CASSLVGADNSPLHF.